The rows below give T cell receptor beta chains drawn from one sample of a study of T cell repertoires in cytomegalovirus infection. TCRdb re-called the reads through MiXCR, storing one row per CDR3 protein. Of roughly 200,000 distinct CDR3 sequences listed, about a sixth are singletons. The sequenced sample was CD8+ T cells from PBMCs. These receptors were obtained from a human donor in good health (CMV status not recorded). Some clones in this sample may be carry-over from other donors' samples. The CDR3 runs from the conserved cysteine through the conserved F or W. D genes are given only for firm matches. Size values are once, few and many counts, or a class for expanded clones, and some rows have none.

clone_size	v_call	j_call	d_call	cdr3_nt	cdr3_aa
few	TRBV28	TRBJ1-1	.	TGTGCCAGCAAAGTTTACGGGAACACTGAAGCTTTCTTT	CASKVYGNTEAFF
few	TRBV30	TRBJ1-2	.	TGTGCCTGGAGGATTATACATAAGGATGGCTACACCTTC	CAWRIIHKDGYTF
.	TRBV12-3/TRBV12-4	TRBJ1-1	.	TGTGCCAGCAGTTTTGGGAGCCCGGAGGGGATTTTCTTT	CASSFGSPEGIFF
.	TRBV28	TRBJ2-7	TRBD1	TGTGCCGTATTCCGGGACAGGGGCTACGAGCAGTACTTC	CAVFRDRGYEQYF
.	TRBV10-3	TRBJ2-3	.	TGTGCCATCAGTGAGACGAGTGGGGGCGAGACAGATACGCAGTATTTT	CAISETSGGETDTQYF
few	TRBV4-1	TRBJ2-7	TRBD2	TGCGCCAGCAGCCAAGATGTTTCCGGGGGGTTCTCCTACGAGCAGTACTTC	CASSQDVSGGFSYEQYF
.	TRBV28	TRBJ2-7	.	TGTGCCAGCAGTACCGGGCCCCCCATTGACGAGCAGTACTTC	CASSTGPPIDEQYF
few	TRBV7-2	TRBJ1-1	TRBD1	TGTGCCAGCAGCGCCCCGGACAGGGCGGAGACTGAAGCTTTCTTT	CASSAPDRAETEAFF
many	TRBV10-2	TRBJ1-1	.	TGCGCCAGCAGTGAGTCCCCAGGGGCCAAAGCTTTCTTT	CASSESPGAKAFF
few	TRBV7-2	TRBJ1-2	TRBD1	TGTGCCAGCAGCCACGGACAGGTGATCCTCCGAGGGGATGGCTACACCTTC	CASSHGQVILRGDGYTF
.	TRBV29-1	TRBJ2-3	TRBD2	TGCAGCGTTGAATCTCCGACTAGCGGGCTTAATACGCAGTATTTT	CSVESPTSGLNTQYF
.	TRBV4-3	TRBJ1-2	TRBD1	TGCGCCAGCAGCCAGATGATGGTGGTTGGGCAGGGGGACTATGGCTACACCTTC	CASSQMMVVGQGDYGYTF
many	TRBV7-2	TRBJ1-5	.	TGTGCCAGCAGCCAAAGTGGGGGGCGCCGGGATCAGCCCCAGCATTTT	CASSQSGGRRDQPQHF
.	TRBV7-6	TRBJ1-2	.	TGTGCCAGCAGCGCCGTGCCTGGCTACACCTTC	CASSAVPGYTF
.	TRBV7-2	TRBJ1-5	TRBD1	TGTGCCAGCAGCCCTTGGACAGGGGAGGGTCAGCCCCAGCATTTT	CASSPWTGEGQPQHF
few	TRBV29-1	TRBJ1-2	.	TGCAGCGTAGCACGAGAAGGGGGGAACTATGGCTACACCTTC	CSVAREGGNYGYTF
.	TRBV9	TRBJ2-7	.	TGTGCCAGCAGCGTAGAATTATGGGCGGACGAGCAGTACTTC	CASSVELWADEQYF
many	TRBV7-8	TRBJ1-1	.	TGTGCCAGCAGCCTTGATTTGGGCACTGAAGCTTTCTTT	CASSLDLGTEAFF
.	TRBV2	TRBJ1-1	.	TGTGCCAGCAGTGAAGCGGTGGGGAATCCTAAGGGAGCTGAAGCTTTCTTT	CASSEAVGNPKGAEAFF
.	TRBV6-2/TRBV6-3	TRBJ2-1	.	TGTGCCAGCAGTCTCGCTTACGAGCAGGGATACAATGAGCAGTTCTTC	CASSLAYEQGYNEQFF
.	TRBV7-3	TRBJ2-3	.	TGTGCCAGCAGCTTAATAGTATCGGCAGATACGCAGTATTTT	CASSLIVSADTQYF
.	TRBV7-8	TRBJ1-2	TRBD1	TGTGCCAGCAGCTTGGTGGCAGGGGGCGTAGGTAGCTATGGCTACACCTTC	CASSLVAGGVGSYGYTF
.	TRBV7-6	TRBJ1-1	.	TGTGCCAGCAGCTTGGAGGGCCGTAACGCTTTCTTT	CASSLEGRNAFF
few	TRBV7-3	TRBJ1-1	TRBD1	TGTGCCAGCAGCCTCTCGGGGACAGGGAAGTGGAACACTGAAGCTTTCTTT	CASSLSGTGKWNTEAFF
.	TRBV7-8	TRBJ2-7	TRBD1	TGTGCCAGCAGCCTCGGACAGGGGCCCTCCTACGAGCAGTACTTC	CASSLGQGPSYEQYF
many	TRBV29-1	TRBJ2-1	.	TGCAGCGCCCAAGGGGCAGACCTCTGGGATGAGCAGTTCTTC	CSAQGADLWDEQFF
.	TRBV25-1	TRBJ2-7	TRBD2	TGTGCCAGCGGGAGGGGTTACGAGCAGTACTTC	CASGRGYEQYF
.	TRBV19	TRBJ2-3	.	TGTGCCAGTAGTATCCTTGTCGGGCTATCTAGCACAGATACGCAGTATTTT	CASSILVGLSSTDTQYF
.	TRBV12-3/TRBV12-4	TRBJ2-5	.	TGTGCCAGCAGTTTCTACAGACACCCTGCAACGACCCAGTACTTC	CASSFYRHPATTQYF
few	TRBV7-9	TRBJ1-3	.	TGTGCCAGCAGCGGGGAACAGCGCTCTGGAAACACCATATATTTT	CASSGEQRSGNTIYF
few	TRBV19	TRBJ2-1	TRBD1	TGTGCCAGTAGTACCCCCGGGACAGTAAACAATGAGCAGTTCTTC	CASSTPGTVNNEQFF
many	TRBV7-2	TRBJ2-7	TRBD1	TGTGCCAGCAGCTTCATTCCACAGGGGATATCCTACGAGCAGTACTTC	CASSFIPQGISYEQYF
many	TRBV7-9	TRBJ2-1	TRBD1	TGTGCCAGCAGTCACAGGGGTTTTAGCTCCTACAATGAGCAGTTCTTC	CASSHRGFSSYNEQFF
.	TRBV7-6	TRBJ1-4	.	TGTGCCAGCAGCTACACGAATGAAAAACTGTTTTTT	CASSYTNEKLFF